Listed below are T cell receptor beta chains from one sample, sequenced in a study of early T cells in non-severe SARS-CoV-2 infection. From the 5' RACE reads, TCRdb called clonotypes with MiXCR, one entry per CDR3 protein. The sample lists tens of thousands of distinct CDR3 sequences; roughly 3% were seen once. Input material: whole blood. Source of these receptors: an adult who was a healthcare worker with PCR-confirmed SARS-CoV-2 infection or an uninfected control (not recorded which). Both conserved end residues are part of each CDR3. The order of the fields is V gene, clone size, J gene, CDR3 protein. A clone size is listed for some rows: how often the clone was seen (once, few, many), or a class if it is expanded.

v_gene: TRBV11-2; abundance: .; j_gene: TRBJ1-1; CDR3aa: CASSPRQAAEAFF
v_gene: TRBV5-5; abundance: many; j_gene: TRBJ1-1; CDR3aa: CASSLSGTANTEAFF
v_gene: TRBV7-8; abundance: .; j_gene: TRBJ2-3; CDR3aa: CASSPRDSSTDTQYF
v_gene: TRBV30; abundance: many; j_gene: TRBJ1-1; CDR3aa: CAWSVRLPNTEAFF
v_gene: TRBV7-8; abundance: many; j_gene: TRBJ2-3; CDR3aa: CASSASGTSGASTDTQYF
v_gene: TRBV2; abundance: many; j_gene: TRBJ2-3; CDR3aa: CASMGTGGTDTQYF
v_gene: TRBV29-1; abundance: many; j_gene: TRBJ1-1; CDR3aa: CSGGGPRGDEAFF
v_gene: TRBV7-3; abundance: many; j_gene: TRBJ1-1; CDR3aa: CASSLTGGLDEAFF
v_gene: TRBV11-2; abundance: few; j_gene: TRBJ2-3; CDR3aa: CASSPRSRTRDNTQYF
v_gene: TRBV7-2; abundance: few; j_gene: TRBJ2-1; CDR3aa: CASSPPGQGYREQFF
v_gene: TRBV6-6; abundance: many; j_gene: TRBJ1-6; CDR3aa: CASRETGGSYNSPLHF
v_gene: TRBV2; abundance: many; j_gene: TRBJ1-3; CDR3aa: CASSAGTGGNTIYF
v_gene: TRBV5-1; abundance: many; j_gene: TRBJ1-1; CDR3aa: CASSQIQGGTEAFF
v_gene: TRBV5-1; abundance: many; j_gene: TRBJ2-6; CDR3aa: CASSLGPTGANVLTF
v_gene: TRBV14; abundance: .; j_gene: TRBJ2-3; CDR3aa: CASSQTTDPSTDTQYF
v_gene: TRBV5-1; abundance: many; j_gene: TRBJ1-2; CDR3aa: CASSLGWDRAGYTF
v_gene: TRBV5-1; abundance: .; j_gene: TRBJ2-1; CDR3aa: CASSYLAGSGYEQFF
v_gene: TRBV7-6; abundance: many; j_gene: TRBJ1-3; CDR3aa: CASSLARSSGNTIYF
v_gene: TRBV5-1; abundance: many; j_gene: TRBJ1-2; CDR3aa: CASSAGQTNSNYGYTF
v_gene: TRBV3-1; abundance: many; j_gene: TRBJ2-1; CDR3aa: CASSRQKKRGYNEQFF
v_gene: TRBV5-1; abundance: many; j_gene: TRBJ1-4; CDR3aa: CASSLEGVELFF
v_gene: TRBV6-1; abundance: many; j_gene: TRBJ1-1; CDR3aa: CASTLGGTGTPNTEAFF
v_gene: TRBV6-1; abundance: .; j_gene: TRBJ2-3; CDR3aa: CASSGQVSTDTQYF
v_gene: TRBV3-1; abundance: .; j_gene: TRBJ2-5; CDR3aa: CASSPTGTGVLRTQYF
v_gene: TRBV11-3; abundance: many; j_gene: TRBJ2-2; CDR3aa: CASSLSFTSGGELFF
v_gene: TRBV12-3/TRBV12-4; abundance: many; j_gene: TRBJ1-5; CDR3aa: CASSFDRIRSQHF
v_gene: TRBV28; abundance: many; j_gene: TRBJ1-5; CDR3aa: CASNKWGQPQHF
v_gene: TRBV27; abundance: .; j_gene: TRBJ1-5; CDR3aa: CASSSDRARNQPQHF
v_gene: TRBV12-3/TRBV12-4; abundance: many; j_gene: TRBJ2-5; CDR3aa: CASSLVRETQYF
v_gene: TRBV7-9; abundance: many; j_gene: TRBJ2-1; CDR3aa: CASGTRTGVHNEQFF
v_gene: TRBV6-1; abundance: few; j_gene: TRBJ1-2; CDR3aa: CASSDNRGYGYTF
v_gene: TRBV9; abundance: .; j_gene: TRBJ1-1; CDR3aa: CASSVRGGTEAFF
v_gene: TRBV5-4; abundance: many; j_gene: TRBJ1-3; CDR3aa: CASSSPRGHGNTIYF